This T cell receptor beta chain emerged from a study of blood T cell repertoires in COVID-19. Study-wide context: Acute-phase and convalescent COVID-19 samples originated in the United States, Italy and Spain. PBMCs, B-cell-depleted T cells, or T cells provided the cDNA or gDNA that made up the material.

Using immunoSEQ multiplex PCR, the repertoire was profiled, and TCRdb retains in-frame clones only, with some absent. The sample includes 200,000 to 250,000 clones, more than 80% of them seen just once. From germline, CDR1 is MNHEY and CDR2 SVGAGI. V lost 2 bases to trimming and J lost 4 bases, with 12 bases between them. This CDR3 is 15 amino acids long. Recruits, aged about 18 to 95 years, lived in 24 US areas. Recovery meant two consecutive negative NP/OP PCR tests, professional clearance, or resolved symptoms. Sequencing was performed on PBMCs or T cells enriched from blood (not recorded which). The chain couples TRBV6-5 to TRBJ1-5; tentatively, D is TRBD1 (5 bases). This clonotype was obtained from a man in his 60s who had recovered from COVID-19. The CDR3 spells CASSYGRGRNQPQHF. Here the CDR3 DNA reads TGTGCCAGCAGTTACGGGAGGGGAAGAAATCAGCCCCAGCATTTT.